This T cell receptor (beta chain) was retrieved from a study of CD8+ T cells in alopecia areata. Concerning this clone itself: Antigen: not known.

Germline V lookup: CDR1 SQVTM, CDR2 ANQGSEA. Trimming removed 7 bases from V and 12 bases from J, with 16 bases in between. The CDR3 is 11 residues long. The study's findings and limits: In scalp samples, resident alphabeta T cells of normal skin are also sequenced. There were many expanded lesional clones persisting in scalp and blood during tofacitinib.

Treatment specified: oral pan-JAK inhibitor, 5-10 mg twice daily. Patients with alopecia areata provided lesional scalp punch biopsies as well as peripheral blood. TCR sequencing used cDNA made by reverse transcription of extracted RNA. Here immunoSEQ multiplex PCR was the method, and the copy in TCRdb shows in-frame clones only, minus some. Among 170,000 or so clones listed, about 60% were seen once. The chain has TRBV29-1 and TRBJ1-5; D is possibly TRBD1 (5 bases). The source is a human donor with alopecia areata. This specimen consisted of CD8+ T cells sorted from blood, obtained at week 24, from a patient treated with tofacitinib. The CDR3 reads CSAQIDSYQHF. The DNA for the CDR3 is TGCAGCGCCCAAATAGACAGTTACCAGCATTTT.